This TCR beta chain was profiled in a study of blood T cell repertoires in COVID-19. Assay used: immunoSEQ multiplex PCR; TCRdb lists only in-frame clones, some missing. The table lists 80,000 or so clones, about 92% of them singletons, with about 2% in the top ten. V was pared by 5 bases and J by 3 bases, with 13 bases between. Germline CDR1 is SEHNR and CDR2 is FQNEAQ (reference sequence). This CDR3 spans 14 amino acids. This chain uses TRBV7-9 with TRBJ1-1; D call uncertain. Sequenced sample: peripheral blood. The sequence came from a man aged 45 to 65 with acute or convalescent COVID-19. CDR3 nucleotide sequence: TGTGCCAGCAGCCCTAGCAGTAGAGACACTGAAGCTTTCTTT. As protein: CASSPSSRDTEAFF.